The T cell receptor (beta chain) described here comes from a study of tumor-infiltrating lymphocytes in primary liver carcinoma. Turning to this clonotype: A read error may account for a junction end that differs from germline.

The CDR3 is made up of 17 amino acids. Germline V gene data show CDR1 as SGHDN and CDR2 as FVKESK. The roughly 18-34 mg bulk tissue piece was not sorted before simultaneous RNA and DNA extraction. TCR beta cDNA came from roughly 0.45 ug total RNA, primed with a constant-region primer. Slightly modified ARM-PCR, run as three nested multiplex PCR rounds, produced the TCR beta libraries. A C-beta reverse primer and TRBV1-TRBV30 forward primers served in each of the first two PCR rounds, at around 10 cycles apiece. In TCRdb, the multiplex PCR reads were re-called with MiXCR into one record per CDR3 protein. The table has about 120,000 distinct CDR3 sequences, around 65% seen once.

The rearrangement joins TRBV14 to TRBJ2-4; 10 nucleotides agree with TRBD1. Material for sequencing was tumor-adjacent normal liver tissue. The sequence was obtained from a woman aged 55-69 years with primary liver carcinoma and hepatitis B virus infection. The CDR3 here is CASSQEGQGLTKNILYF. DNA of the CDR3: TGTGCCAGCAGCCAAGAGGGACAGGGGCTAACCAAAAACATTCTGTACTTC.